This T cell receptor (beta chain) came from a study of shared clonotypes between healthy human individuals. For the study at large: Each donor contributed plates that comprised three CD4 naive, three CD4 memory, two CD8 naive and one CD8 memory.

Method: immunoSEQ multiplex PCR; TCRdb's copy keeps in-frame clones and lacks some. The data contain about 1 million clones, roughly 75% of them singletons. General observations from the study: The donor pool, a small one, limited the genetic and exposure-history diversity represented. Non-shared clonotypes were found to have lower generation probabilities than the clonotypes that were shared by all four of the sorted-subset donors.

The V and J ends lost 3 bases and 7 bases respectively, with 10 bases between them. Germline V gene data show CDR1 as MGHRA and CDR2 as YSYEKL. This CDR3 has 12 residues. Regarding this clone: Its specificity is unknown.

Memory CD4+ cells were the fraction left after CD45RA+ naive selection. This TCR derives from a man in his late teens or twenties in good health. The source material was memory CD4+ T cells sorted from blood. The subset here: CD45RA-negative fraction. This chain connects TRBV4-1 to TRBJ2-7; D unclear. The CDR3 protein is CASSQSMGEQYF. The CDR3 DNA sequence: TGCGCCAGCAGCCAGAGCATGGGAGAGCAGTACTTC.